This T cell receptor beta chain was identified in a study of shared clonotypes between healthy human individuals. The germline V gene encodes CDR1 LGHNA and CDR2 YNFKEQ. This CDR3 has 14 amino acids. V lost 5 bases and J lost 4; bases outside the gene matches: 6. The study drew all its donors from Caucasian adults living in Nashville, Tennessee. Deep-level assay runs were performed. Assay: immunoSEQ multiplex PCR; the TCRdb copy retains only in-frame clones and omits some. The table includes some 660,000 clones, roughly 73% detected once. A remark on this clone: The antigen is undetermined.

Points from the study as a whole: Across subsets, estimated richness was generally greater for naive than for memory populations.

This sequence was found in a woman in her 30s in good health. The source material was memory CD4+ T cells sorted from blood. Subset reported: CD45RA-negative fraction. This chain uses TRBV4-2 with TRBJ2-5; TRBD1 aligns across 8 bases. This CDR3 is CASSGLDRAETQYF. The CDR3 nucleotides are TGTGCCAGCAGCGGTTTGGACAGGGCAGAGACCCAGTACTTC.